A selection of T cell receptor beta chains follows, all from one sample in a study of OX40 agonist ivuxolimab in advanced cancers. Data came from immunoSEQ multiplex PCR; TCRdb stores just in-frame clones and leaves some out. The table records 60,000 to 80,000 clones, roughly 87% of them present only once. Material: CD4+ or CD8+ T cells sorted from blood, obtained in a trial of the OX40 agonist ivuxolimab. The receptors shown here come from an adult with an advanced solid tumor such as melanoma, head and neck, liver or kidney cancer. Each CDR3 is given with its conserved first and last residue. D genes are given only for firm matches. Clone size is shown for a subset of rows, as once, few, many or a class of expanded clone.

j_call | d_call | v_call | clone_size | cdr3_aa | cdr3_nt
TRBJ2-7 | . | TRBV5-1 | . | CASSSEGGDVAEQYF | TGCGCCAGCAGCTCTGAGGGGGGGGACGTGGCCGAGCAGTACTTC
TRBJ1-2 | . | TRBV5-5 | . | CASSLRGANYGYTF | TGTGCCAGCAGCTTAAGGGGGGCTAACTATGGCTACACCTTC
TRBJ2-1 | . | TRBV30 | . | CAWNSVSYNEQFF | TGTGCCTGGAATAGCGTTTCCTACAATGAGCAGTTCTTC
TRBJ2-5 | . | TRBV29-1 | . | CSVAVGGGQETQYF | TGCAGCGTTGCCGTGGGAGGGGGGCAAGAGACCCAGTACTTC
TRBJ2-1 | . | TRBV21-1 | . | CASSMTLEGNEQFF | TGTGCCAGCAGCATGACCCTGGAGGGCAATGAGCAGTTCTTC
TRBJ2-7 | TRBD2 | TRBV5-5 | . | CASSLAGTSARRVGREQYF | TGTGCCAGCAGCTTGGCTGGGACTAGCGCCCGGAGAGTGGGACGGGAGCAGTACTTC
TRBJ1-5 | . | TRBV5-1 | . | CASRMDGGSNQPQHF | TGCGCCAGCAGAATGGACGGAGGGAGCAATCAGCCCCAGCATTTT
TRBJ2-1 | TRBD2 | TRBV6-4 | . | CASSGGSGGVWNEQFF | TGTGCCAGCAGTGGAGGAAGCGGGGGGGTCTGGAATGAGCAGTTCTTC
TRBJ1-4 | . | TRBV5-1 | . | CASSLIPATNEKLFF | TGCGCCAGCAGCTTGATACCCGCAACTAATGAAAAACTGTTTTTT
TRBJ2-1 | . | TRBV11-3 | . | CASSWGRGPYNEQFF | TGTGCCAGCAGCTGGGGGCGGGGGCCGTACAATGAGCAGTTCTTC
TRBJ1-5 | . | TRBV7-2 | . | CASSQGTDPYSNQPQHF | TGTGCCAGCAGCCAAGGGACGGATCCTTATAGCAATCAGCCCCAGCATTTT
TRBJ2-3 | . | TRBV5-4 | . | CASSLVGTTSTDTQYF | TGTGCCAGCAGCTTGGTGGGGACCACTAGCACAGATACGCAGTATTTT
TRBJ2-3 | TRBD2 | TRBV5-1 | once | CASGQTSGADTQYF | TGCGCCAGCGGTCAGACTAGCGGGGCGGATACGCAGTATTTT
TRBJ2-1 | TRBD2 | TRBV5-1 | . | CASSLAPSGGNEQFF | TGCGCCAGCAGCTTGGCGCCTAGCGGGGGGAATGAGCAGTTCTTC
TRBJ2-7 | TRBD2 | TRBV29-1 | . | CSVEAVAGVKYEQYF | TGCAGCGTTGAAGCAGTAGCGGGAGTTAAATACGAGCAGTACTTC
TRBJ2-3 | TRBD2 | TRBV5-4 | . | CASSLDGGRFKDTQYF | TGTGCCAGCAGCTTGGACGGGGGGAGATTCAAAGATACGCAGTATTTT
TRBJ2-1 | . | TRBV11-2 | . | CASSLEGGQFF | TGTGCCAGCAGCTTAGAAGGGGGGCAGTTCTTC
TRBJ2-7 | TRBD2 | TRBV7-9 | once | CASSLTSGALQDEQYF | TGTGCCAGCAGCTTGACTAGCGGGGCCCTTCAAGACGAGCAGTACTTC
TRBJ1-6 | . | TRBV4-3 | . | CASSHDGSPLHF | TGCGCCAGCAGCCATGATGGCTCACCCCTCCACTTT
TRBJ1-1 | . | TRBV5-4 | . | CASSRTRSDTEAFF | TGTGCCAGCAGCCGAACTCGAAGTGACACTGAAGCTTTCTTT
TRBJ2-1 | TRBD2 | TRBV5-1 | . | CASSLAGRRGNEQFF | TGCGCCAGCAGCTTGGCCGGGAGGAGAGGCAATGAGCAGTTCTTC
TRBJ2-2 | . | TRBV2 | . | CASRTGNTGELFF | TGTGCCAGCAGGACAGGGAACACCGGGGAGCTGTTTTTT
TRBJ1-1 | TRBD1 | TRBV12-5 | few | CASAPFTGQVPNTEAFF | TGTGCTAGTGCCCCCTTTACGGGACAGGTCCCGAACACTGAAGCTTTCTTT
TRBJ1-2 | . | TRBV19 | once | CASSIGTSNYGYTF | TGTGCCAGTAGTATCGGGACGTCTAACTATGGCTACACCTTC
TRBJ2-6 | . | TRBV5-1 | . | CASSSPSRGTGNSGANVLTF | TGCGCCAGCAGCTCCCCATCCCGGGGGACTGGGAATTCTGGGGCCAACGTCCTGACTTTC
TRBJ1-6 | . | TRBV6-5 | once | CASSYSYPGAGSPLHF | TGTGCCAGCAGTTACTCTTATCCAGGGGCAGGGTCACCCCTCCACTTT
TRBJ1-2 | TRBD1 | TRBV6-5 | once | CASSYSLGQGVYTF | TGTGCCAGCAGTTACTCGTTGGGACAGGGGGTCTACACCTTC
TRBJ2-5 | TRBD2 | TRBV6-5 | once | CASSYSLAGGRETQYF | TGTGCCAGCAGTTACTCCCTTGCGGGAGGGAGGGAGACCCAGTACTTC
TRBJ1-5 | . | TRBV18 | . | CASSYREGNQPQHF | TGTGCCAGCTCATACAGGGAGGGCAATCAGCCCCAGCATTTT
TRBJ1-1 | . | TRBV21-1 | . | CASTEPRAMNTEAFF | TGTGCCAGCACCGAGCCCAGGGCCATGAACACTGAAGCTTTCTTT
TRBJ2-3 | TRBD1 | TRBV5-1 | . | CASSLAVTGGGGTDTQYF | TGCGCCAGCAGCTTGGCCGTGACAGGGGGCGGGGGTACAGATACGCAGTATTTT
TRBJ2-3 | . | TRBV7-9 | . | CASSLTGEGDTQYF | TGTGCCAGCAGCTTAACAGGGGAGGGAGATACGCAGTATTTT
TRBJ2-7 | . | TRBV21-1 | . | CASSKLRRAPGQGGFYYEQYF | TGTGCCAGCAGCAAGCTAAGGAGGGCCCCGGGACAGGGTGGGTTCTACTACGAGCAGTACTTC
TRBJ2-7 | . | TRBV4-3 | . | CASSQGYDYEQYF | TGCGCCAGCAGCCAAGGGTATGACTACGAGCAGTACTTC
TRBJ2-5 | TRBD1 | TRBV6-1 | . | CASRWDRGLETQYF | TGTGCCAGCAGGTGGGACAGGGGCTTGGAGACCCAGTACTTC
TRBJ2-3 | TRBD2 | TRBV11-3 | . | CASSLAGLAGGTDTQYF | TGTGCCAGCAGCTTAGCGGGACTAGCGGGAGGGACAGATACGCAGTATTTT
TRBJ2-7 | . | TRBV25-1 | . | CASRSPLSYEQYF | TGTGCCAGCAGAAGCCCCCTCTCCTACGAGCAGTACTTC
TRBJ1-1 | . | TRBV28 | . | CASSLGDRPNTEAFF | TGTGCCAGCAGTTTGGGGGACCGACCGAACACTGAAGCTTTCTTT
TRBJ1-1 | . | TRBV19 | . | CASSIRMNTEAFF | TGTGCCAGTAGTATAAGGATGAACACTGAAGCTTTCTTT
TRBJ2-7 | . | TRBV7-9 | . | CASSPLGGGYEQYF | TGTGCCAGCAGCCCCCTCGGGGGCGGCTACGAGCAGTACTTC
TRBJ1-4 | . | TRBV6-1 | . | CASSESREVGKLFF | TGTGCCAGCAGTGAGAGCCGGGAGGTTGGAAAACTGTTTTTT
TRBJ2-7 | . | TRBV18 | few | CASSPELQNYEQYF | TGTGCCAGCTCACCGGAGCTCCAAAACTACGAGCAGTACTTC
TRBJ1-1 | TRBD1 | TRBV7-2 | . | CASSLSGGGHEAFF | TGTGCCAGCAGCTTATCAGGGGGCGGACATGAAGCTTTCTTT
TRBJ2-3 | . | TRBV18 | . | CASSLDGVEDTQYF | TGTGCCAGCTCACTAGACGGAGTAGAAGATACGCAGTATTTT
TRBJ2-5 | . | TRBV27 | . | CASSPSQLSEETQYF | TGTGCCAGCAGTCCGAGCCAGCTTTCGGAGGAGACCCAGTACTTC
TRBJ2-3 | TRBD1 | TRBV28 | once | CAGSPQTGGRRDTQYF | TGTGCCGGCAGTCCCCAGACAGGGGGCAGGCGAGATACGCAGTATTTT
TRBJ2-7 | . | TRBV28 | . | CASSFDSSYEQYF | TGTGCCAGCAGTTTCGACAGTTCCTACGAGCAGTACTTC
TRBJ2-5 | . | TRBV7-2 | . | CASSSSIRETQYF | TGTGCCAGCAGCTCTAGCATTCGAGAGACCCAGTACTTC
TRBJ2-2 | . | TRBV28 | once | CASSYPGTNTGELFF | TGTGCCAGCAGCTATCCTGGGACCAACACCGGGGAGCTGTTTTTT
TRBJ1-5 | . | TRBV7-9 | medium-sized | CASSSAGLPREPQHF | TGTGCCAGCAGCTCAGCGGGACTCCCGAGGGAACCCCAGCATTTT
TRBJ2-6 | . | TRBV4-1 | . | CASSLGRAYSGANVLTF | TGCGCCAGCAGCCTGGGCCGCGCTTACTCTGGGGCCAACGTCCTGACTTTC
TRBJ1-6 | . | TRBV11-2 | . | CASSPFEVFNNSPLHF | TGTGCCAGCAGCCCTTTCGAGGTTTTTAATAATTCACCCCTCCACTTT
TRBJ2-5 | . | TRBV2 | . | CASGGKSGRVGETQYF | TGTGCCAGCGGGGGGAAATCAGGGCGGGTTGGAGAGACCCAGTACTTC
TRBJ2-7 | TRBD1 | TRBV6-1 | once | CASRKGQGKWEQYF | TGTGCCAGCAGGAAAGGACAGGGGAAGTGGGAGCAGTACTTC
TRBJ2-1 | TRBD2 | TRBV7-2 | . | CASSPRQRGAHGEQFF | TGTGCCAGCAGCCCGAGGCAGCGGGGGGCACATGGTGAGCAGTTCTTC
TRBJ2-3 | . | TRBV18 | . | CASSPSTDTQYF | TGTGCCAGCTCACCCAGCACAGATACGCAGTATTTT